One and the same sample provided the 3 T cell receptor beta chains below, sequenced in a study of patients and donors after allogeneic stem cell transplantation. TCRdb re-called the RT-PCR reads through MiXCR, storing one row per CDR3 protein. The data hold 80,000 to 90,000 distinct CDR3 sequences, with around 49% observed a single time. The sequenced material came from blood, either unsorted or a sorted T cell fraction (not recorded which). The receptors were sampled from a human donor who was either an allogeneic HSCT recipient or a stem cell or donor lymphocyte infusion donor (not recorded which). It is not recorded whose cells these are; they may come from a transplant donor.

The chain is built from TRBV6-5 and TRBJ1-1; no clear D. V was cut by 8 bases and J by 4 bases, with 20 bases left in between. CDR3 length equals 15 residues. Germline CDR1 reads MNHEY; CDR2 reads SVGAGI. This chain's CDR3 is CASLWKSGRGTEAFF. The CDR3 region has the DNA TGTGCCAGCCTATGGAAGTCTGGTCGGGGCACTGAAGCTTTCTTT.

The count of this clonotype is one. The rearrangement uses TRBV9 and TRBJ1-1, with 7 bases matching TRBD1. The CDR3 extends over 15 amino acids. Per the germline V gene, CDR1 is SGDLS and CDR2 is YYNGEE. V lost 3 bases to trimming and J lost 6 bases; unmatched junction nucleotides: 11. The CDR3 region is CASSARQGFGAEAFF. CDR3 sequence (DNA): TGTGCCAGCAGCGCTCGACAGGGCTTTGGGGCTGAAGCTTTCTTT.

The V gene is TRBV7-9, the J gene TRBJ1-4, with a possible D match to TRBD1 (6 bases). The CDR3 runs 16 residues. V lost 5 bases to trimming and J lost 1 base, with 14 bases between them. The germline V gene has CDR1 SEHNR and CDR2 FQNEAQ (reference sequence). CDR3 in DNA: TGTGCCAGCAGCACCCGAGGGGGAGGAACTAATGAAAAACTGTTTTTT. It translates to CASSTRGGGTNEKLFF.